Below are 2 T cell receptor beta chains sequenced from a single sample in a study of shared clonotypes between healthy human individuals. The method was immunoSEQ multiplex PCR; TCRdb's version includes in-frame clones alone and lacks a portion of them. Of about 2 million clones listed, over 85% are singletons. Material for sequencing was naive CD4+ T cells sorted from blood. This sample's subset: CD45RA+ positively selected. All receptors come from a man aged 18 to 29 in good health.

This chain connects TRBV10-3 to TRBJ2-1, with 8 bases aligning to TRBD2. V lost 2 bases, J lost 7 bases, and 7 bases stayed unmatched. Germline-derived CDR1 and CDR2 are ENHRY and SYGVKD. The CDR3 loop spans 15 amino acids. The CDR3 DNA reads TGTGCCATCAGTGAGGGGACTAGTGCAAGGAATGAGCAGTTCTTC. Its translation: CAISEGTSARNEQFF.

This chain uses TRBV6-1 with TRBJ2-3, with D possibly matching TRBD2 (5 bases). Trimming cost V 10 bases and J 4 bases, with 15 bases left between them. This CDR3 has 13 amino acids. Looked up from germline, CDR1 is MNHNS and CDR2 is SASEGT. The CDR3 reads CATSLGSADTQYF. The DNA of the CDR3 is TGTGCCACTAGCTTGGGGTCTGCAGATACGCAGTATTTT.